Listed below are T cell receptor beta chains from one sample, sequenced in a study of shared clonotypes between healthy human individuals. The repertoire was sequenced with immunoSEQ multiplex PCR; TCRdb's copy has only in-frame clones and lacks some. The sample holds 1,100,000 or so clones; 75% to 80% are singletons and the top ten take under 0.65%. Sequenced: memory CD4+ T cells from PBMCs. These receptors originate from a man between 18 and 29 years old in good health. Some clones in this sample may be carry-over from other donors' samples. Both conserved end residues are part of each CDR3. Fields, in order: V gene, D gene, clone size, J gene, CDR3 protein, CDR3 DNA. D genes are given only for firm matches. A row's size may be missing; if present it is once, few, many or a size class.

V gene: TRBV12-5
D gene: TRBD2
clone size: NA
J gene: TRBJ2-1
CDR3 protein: CASGSGTSGRTSSYNEQFF
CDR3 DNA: TGTGCTAGTGGTTCTGGGACTAGCGGGAGGACGAGCTCCTACAATGAGCAGTTCTTC

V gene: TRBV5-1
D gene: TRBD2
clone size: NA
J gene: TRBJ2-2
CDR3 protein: CASSLLSGRGTGELFF
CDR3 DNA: TGCGCCAGCAGCTTGCTGAGCGGGAGAGGTACCGGGGAGCTGTTTTTT

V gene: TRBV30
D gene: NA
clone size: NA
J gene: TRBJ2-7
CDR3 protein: CAWKIGYNSYEQYF
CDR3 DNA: TGTGCCTGGAAAATAGGGTACAACTCCTACGAGCAGTACTTC

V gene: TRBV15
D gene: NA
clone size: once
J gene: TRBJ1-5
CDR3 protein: CATSRDSNTLAF
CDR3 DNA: TGTGCCACCAGCAGAGATAGCAATACCCTGGCATTT

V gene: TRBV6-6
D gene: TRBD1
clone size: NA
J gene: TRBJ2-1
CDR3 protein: CATRGTGGRGEQFF
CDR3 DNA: TGTGCCACCAGAGGGACAGGGGGCCGGGGTGAGCAGTTCTTC

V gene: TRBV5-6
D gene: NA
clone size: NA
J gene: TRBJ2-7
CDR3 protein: CASSRTGAEQYF
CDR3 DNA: TGTGCCAGCAGCCGCACGGGAGCCGAGCAGTACTTC

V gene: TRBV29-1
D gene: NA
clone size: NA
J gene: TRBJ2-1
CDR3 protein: CSVPDQGNLLGHEQFF
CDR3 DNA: TGCAGCGTCCCCGACCAGGGCAACCTCCTAGGTCATGAGCAGTTCTTC

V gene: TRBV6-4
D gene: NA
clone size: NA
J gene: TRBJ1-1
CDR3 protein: CASSDVRGRRTFF
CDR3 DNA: TGTGCCAGCAGTGACGTTCGGGGGCGCAGGACTTTCTTT

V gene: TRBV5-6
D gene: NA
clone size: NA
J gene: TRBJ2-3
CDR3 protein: CASSLLTDGYTDTQYF
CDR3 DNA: TGTGCCAGCAGCTTGCTAACGGATGGATACACAGATACGCAGTATTTT

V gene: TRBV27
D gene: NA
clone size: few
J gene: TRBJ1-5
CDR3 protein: CASSGRDQPQHF
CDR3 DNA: TGTGCCAGCTCGGGGAGAGATCAGCCCCAGCATTTT

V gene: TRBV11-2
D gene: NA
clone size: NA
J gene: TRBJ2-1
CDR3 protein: CASSSSGYNEQFF
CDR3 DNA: TGTGCCAGCAGTAGTAGCGGCTACAATGAGCAGTTCTTC

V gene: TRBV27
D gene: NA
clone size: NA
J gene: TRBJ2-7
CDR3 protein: CATKSRPPGTYEQYF
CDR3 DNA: TGTGCCACCAAGTCCCGCCCTCCAGGAACCTACGAGCAGTACTTC

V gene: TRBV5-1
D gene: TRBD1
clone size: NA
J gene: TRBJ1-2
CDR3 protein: CASSLGTGANYGYTF
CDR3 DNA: TGCGCCAGCAGCTTAGGGACAGGGGCTAACTATGGCTACACCTTC

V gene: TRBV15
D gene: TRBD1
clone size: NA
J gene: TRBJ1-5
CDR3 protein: CATSRGDRGNQPQHF
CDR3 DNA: TGTGCCACCAGCAGAGGTGACAGGGGCAATCAGCCCCAGCATTTT

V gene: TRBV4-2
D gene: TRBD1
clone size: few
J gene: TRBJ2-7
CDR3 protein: CASSQGQGASSYEQYF
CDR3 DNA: TGTGCCAGCAGCCAGGGACAGGGGGCATCATCCTACGAGCAGTACTTC

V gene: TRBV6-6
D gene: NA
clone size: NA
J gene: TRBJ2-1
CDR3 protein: CASSRDWNNEQFF
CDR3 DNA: TGTGCCAGCAGCCGGGACTGGAACAATGAGCAGTTCTTC

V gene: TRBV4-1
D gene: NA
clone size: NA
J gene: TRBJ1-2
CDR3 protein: CASSQVGGGAGGYTF
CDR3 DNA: TGCGCCAGCAGCCAAGTAGGAGGAGGGGCTGGTGGCTACACCTTC

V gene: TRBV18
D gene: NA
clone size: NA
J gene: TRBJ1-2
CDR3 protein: CASSPENNYGYTF
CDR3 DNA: TGTGCCAGCTCACCGGAAAATAACTATGGCTACACCTTC

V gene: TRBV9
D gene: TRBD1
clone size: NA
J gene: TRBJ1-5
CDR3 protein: CASSVAGGQGYTSNQPQHF
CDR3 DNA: TGTGCCAGCAGCGTAGCTGGGGGACAGGGATATACGAGCAATCAGCCCCAGCATTTT

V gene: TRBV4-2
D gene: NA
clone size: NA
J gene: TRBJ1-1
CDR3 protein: CASSQDRGSEAFF
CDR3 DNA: TGTGCCAGCAGCCAAGATCGGGGTTCTGAAGCTTTCTTT

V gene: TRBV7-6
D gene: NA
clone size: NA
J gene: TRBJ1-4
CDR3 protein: CASSLTPGREKLFF
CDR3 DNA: TGTGCCAGCAGCTTGACCCCGGGGAGAGAAAAACTGTTTTTT

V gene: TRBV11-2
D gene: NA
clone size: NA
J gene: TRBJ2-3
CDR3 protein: CASSLGGAGGTDTQYF
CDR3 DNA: TGTGCCAGCAGCTTAGGTGGGGCAGGGGGCACAGATACGCAGTATTTT

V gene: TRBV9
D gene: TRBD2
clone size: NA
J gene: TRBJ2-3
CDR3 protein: CASSVGRTSGRTDTQYF
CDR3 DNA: TGTGCCAGCAGCGTAGGGCGAACTAGCGGACGCACAGATACGCAGTATTTT

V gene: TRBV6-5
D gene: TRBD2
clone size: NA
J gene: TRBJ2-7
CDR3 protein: CASSPGTSGIYEQYF
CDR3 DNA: TGTGCCAGCAGTCCAGGGACTAGCGGGATCTACGAGCAGTACTTC

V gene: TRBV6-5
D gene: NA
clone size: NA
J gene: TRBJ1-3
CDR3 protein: CASSRKSSGNTIYF
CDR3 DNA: TGTGCCAGCAGCCGCAAGTCCTCTGGAAACACCATATATTTT

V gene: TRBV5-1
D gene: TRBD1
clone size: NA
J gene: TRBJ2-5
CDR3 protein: CASSLVGQADRETQYF
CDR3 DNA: TGCGCCAGCAGCTTGGTTGGACAGGCAGACAGAGAGACCCAGTACTTC

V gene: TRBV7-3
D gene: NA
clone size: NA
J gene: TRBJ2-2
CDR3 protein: CASRRPGSTGELFF
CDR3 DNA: TGTGCCAGCAGGCGTCCGGGGAGCACCGGGGAGCTGTTTTTT

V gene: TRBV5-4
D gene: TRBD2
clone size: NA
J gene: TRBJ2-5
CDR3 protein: CASSHVAGGFTTQYF
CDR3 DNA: TGTGCCAGCAGTCATGTAGCGGGAGGGTTTACGACCCAGTACTTC

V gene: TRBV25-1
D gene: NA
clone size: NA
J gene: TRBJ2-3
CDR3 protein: CASSRPPTDTQYF
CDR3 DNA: TGTGCCAGCAGTCGCCCCCCCACAGATACGCAGTATTTT

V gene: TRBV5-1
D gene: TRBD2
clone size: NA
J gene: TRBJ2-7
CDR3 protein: CASSLVLAGDGVYEQYF
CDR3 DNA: TGCGCCAGCAGCTTGGTTCTAGCGGGTGATGGGGTCTACGAGCAGTACTTC

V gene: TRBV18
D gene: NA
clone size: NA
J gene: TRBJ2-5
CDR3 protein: CASSPLAGPETQYF
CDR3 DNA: TGTGCCAGCTCACCATTAGCAGGGCCGGAGACCCAGTACTTC

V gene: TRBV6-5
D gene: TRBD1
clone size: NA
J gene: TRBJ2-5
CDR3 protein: CASISGTAVETQYF
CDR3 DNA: TGTGCCAGCATTTCTGGGACAGCAGTGGAGACCCAGTACTTC

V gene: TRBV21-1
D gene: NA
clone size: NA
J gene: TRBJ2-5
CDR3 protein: CASSKFGGRAVETQYF
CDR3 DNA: TGTGCCAGCAGCAAATTTGGCGGGAGGGCTGTGGAGACCCAGTACTTC

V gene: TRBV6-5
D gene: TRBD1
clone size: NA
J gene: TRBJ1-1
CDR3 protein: CASSYQGGKVVF
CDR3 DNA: TGTGCCAGCAGTTACCAGGGGGGGAAAGTAGTGTTT

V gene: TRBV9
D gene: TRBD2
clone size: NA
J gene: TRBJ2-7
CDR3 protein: CASSVEGGRASGEQYF
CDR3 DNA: TGTGCCAGCAGCGTAGAGGGCGGGAGGGCCTCGGGCGAGCAGTACTTC